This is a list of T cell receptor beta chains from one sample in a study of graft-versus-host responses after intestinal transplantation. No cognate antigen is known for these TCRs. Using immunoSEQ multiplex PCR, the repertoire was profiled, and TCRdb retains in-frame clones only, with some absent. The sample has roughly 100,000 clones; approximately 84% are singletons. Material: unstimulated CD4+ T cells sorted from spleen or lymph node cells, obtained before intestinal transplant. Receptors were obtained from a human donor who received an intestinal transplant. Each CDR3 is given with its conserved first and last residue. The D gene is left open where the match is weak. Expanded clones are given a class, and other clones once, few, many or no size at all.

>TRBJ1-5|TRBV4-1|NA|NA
TGCGCCAGCAGCCAAGATGGATTTTTACAGCCCCAGCATTTT
CASSQDGFLQPQHF
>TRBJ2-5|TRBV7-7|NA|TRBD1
TGTGCCAGCAGCTTAGGGGGACAGGGTACAGAGACCCAGTACTTC
CASSLGGQGTETQYF
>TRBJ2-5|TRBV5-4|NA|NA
TGTGCCAGCAGTCGGGACTTCTTCCGTCCAGAGACCCAGTACTTC
CASSRDFFRPETQYF
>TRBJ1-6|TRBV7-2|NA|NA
TGTGCCAGCAGCTTACGTGGTTTCGGGAATTCACCCCTCCACTTT
CASSLRGFGNSPLHF
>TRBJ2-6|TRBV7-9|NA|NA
TGTGCCAGCAGCTTATTCAGTCCCAGGGCACGGGCCAACGTCCTGACTTTC
CASSLFSPRARANVLTF
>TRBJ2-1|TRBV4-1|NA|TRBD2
TGCGCCAGCAGCCAGCAAAGCGGGGGGAGGTCGAATGAGCAGTTCTTC
CASSQQSGGRSNEQFF
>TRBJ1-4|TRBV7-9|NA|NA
TGTGCCAGCAGCTCGGGGAGGACTAATGAAAAACTGTTTTTT
CASSSGRTNEKLFF
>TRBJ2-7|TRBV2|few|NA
TGTGCCAGCACCGGGACTCGGAACTACGAGCAGTACTTC
CASTGTRNYEQYF
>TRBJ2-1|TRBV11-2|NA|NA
TGTGCCAGCAGCTTAGATCAACCCCCCAATGAGCAGTTCTTC
CASSLDQPPNEQFF
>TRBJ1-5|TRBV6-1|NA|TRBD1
TGTGCCAGCAGTGAAGCGCTGGGACAGGCATATAGCAATCAGCCCCAGCATTTT
CASSEALGQAYSNQPQHF
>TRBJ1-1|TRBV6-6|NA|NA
TGTGCCAGCAGACCCGGGATATCACAGGGCGAGACTGAAGCTTTCTTT
CASRPGISQGETEAFF
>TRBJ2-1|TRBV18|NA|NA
TGTGCCAGCTCACCGCCTAGTGGGGTCAATGAGCAGTTCTTC
CASSPPSGVNEQFF
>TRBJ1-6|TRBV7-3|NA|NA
TGTGCCAGCAGCTTAACGGGGCAGATAGACTCACCCCTCCACTTT
CASSLTGQIDSPLHF
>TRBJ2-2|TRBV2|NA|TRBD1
TGTGCCGACCGGACAGGATCGAACACCGGGGAGCTGTTTTTT
CADRTGSNTGELFF
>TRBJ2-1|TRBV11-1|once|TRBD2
TGTGCCAGCAGCTCTGGGACTAGCGGGATGAGGTCCTACAATGAGCAGTTCTTC
CASSSGTSGMRSYNEQFF
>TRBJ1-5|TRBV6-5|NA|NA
TGTGCCAGCAGTTTACAGGGTACTTGGCCCCAGCATTTT
CASSLQGTWPQHF
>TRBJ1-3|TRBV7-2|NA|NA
TGTGCCAGCAGCTTAAACTCCCCCCCGGGAAACACCATATATTTT
CASSLNSPPGNTIYF
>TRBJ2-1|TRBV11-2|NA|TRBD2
TGTGCCAGCAGCTTAGGTAGCGGGGCCGCGGGGGAGCAGTTCTTC
CASSLGSGAAGEQFF
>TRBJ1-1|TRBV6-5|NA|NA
TGTGCCACCCAGTTACTGCCGGCGACTGAAGCTTTCTTT
CATQLLPATEAFF
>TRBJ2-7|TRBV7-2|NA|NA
TGTGCCAGCAGCTTATCGAGCCAGATCAGTGGGGAGCAGTACTTC
CASSLSSQISGEQYF
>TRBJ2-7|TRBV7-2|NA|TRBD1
TGTGCCAGCAGCCCTGTTAATTGGGACAGAAGATACGAGCAGTACTTC
CASSPVNWDRRYEQYF
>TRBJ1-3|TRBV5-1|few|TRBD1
TGCGCCAGCAGCCTGACAGGGGACTCTGGAAACACCATATATTTT
CASSLTGDSGNTIYF
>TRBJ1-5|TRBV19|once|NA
TGTGCCAGTAGTATAGATCAGGGGCAAAGCAATCAGCCCCAGCATTTT
CASSIDQGQSNQPQHF
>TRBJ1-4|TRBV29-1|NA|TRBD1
TGCAGCGTGGGGGACAGGGGAAAACTGTTTTTT
CSVGDRGKLFF
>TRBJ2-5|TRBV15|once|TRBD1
TGTGCCACCAGCCCCCGGACAGGGACCCAAGAGACCCAGTACTTC
CATSPRTGTQETQYF
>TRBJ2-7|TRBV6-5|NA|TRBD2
TGTGCCAGCAGTCCCCTAGCGGGAGGGCTAAACGAGCAGTACTTC
CASSPLAGGLNEQYF
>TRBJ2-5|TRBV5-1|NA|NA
TGCGCCAGCAGCTTCGATAGCGAGACCCAGTACTTC
CASSFDSETQYF
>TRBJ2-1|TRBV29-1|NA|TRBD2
TGCAGCGTTGTTACGGGACTAGTGAACAATGAGCAGTTCTTC
CSVVTGLVNNEQFF
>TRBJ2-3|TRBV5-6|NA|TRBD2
TGTGCCAGCAGCTCGGGACTAGCGGAAGATACGCAGTATTTT
CASSSGLAEDTQYF
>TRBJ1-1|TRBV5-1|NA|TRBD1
TGCGCCAGCAGCTTGTCCAGGGGGCATACTGAAGCTTTCTTT
CASSLSRGHTEAFF
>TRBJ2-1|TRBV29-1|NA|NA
TGCAGCGTGGCGGGACTCCTCTACAATGAGCAGTTCTTC
CSVAGLLYNEQFF
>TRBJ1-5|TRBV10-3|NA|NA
TGTGCCATCAGTTCGGACGGTAGCAATCAGCCCCAGCATTTT
CAISSDGSNQPQHF
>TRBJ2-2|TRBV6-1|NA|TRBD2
TGTGCCAGCGTCCGACTAGCGGGAGGAACCGGGGAGCTGTTTTTT
CASVRLAGGTGELFF
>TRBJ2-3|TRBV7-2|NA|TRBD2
TGTGCCAGCAGCTTAGTCGGTAGCGGGAGTGCAGATACGCAGTATTTT
CASSLVGSGSADTQYF
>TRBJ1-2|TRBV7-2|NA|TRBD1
TGTGCCAGCAGCTTGACGGGGGGACAGGGAACATATGGCTACACCTTC
CASSLTGGQGTYGYTF
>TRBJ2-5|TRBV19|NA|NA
TGTGCCGGTAGTAATTTCCGGGGGCGGGGAGAGACCCAGTACTTC
CAGSNFRGRGETQYF
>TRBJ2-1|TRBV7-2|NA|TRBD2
TGTGCCAGCAGCCTAGGACTAGCGGTTGCCTACAATGAGCAGTTCTTC
CASSLGLAVAYNEQFF
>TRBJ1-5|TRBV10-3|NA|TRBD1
TGTGCCATCAGCCGACAGGGAGGTAATCAGCCCCAGCATTTT
CAISRQGGNQPQHF
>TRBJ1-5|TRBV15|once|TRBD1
TGTGCCACCAGCGCTCCGGAAACAGGGGGCGGCAATCAGCCCCAGCATTTT
CATSAPETGGGNQPQHF
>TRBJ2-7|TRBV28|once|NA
TGTGCCAGCAGTTTCTCCCTCCTAGGGGCCTCCTACGAGCAGTACTTC
CASSFSLLGASYEQYF
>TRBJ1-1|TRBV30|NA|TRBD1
TGTGCCTGGAGCTGGACAGGGCTGGAAGCTTTCTTT
CAWSWTGLEAFF
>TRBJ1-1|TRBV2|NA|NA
TGTGCCAGCAGTGAAGCCCTCGATGGTAATCAAGCTTTCTTT
CASSEALDGNQAFF
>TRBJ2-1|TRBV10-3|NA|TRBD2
TGTGCCATCAGTGAGTCGACTAGCGGGCGCAATGAGCAGTTCTTC
CAISESTSGRNEQFF